Following are 30 T cell receptor beta chains from one sample sequenced in a study of cytomegalovirus exposure and HLA in healthy donors (dated by TCRdb to about 2017). The library was built by means of the immunoSEQ multiplex PCR assay. For the multiplex PCR, a mixture combining 60 forward primers for TCR Vbeta segments and 13 reverse primers for TCR Jbeta segments was used. TCRdb mirrors the immuneACCESS table, restricted to in-frame sequences. Some clones are absent from its copies; in checked studies, under half trace to an unresolved V gene, and the reason for the others is unknown. The sample profile shows 200,000 to 250,000 clones; roughly 84% of them were found once. 1% to 1.5% of the sample belongs to the ten largest clones. Sequenced sample: PBMCs. These receptor sequences come from a human donor in good health.

J is TRBJ1-3 and V is TRBV27; D is unresolved. The germline V gene has CDR1 MNHEY and CDR2 SMNVEV (reference sequence). V was shortened by 8 bases and J by 0 bases, with 14 bases between the two germline ends. The CDR3 covers 15 residues. CDR3 protein: CASGRTGYSGNTIYF. Here the CDR3 DNA reads TGTGCCAGCGGACGGACGGGATACTCTGGAAACACCATATATTTT.

Written as DNA, the CDR3 is TGTGCCAGCAGCTTAGTTACTGGCGGGAGTTGGTACGAGCAGTACTTC. This encodes CASSLVTGGSWYEQYF. The chain recombines TRBV7-8 with TRBJ2-7; 7 positions match TRBD2. Trimming cost V 1 base and J 4 bases; bases outside gene matches: 10. The germline gives CDR1 SGHVS, CDR2 FQNEAQ. This CDR3 comprises 16 residues. The full variable domain, with the rest looked up from reference TRBV7-8 and TRBJ2-7, is GAGVSQSPRYKVAKRGQDVALRCDPISGHVSLFWYQQALGQGPEFLTYFQNEAQLDKSGLPSDRFFAERPEGSVSTLKIQRTQQEDSAVYLCASSLVTGGSWYEQYFGPGTRLTVT.

The chain is built from TRBV18 and TRBJ1-4; 7 bases match TRBD1. Germline V CDR1 and CDR2: KGHSH, LQKENI. This CDR3 has 15 amino acids. The junction had 6 bases not matched to a gene; V was cut back by 0 bases and J by 8 bases. The CDR3 coding sequence is TGTGCCAGCTCACCACCTACAGGGGTTAACGAAAAACTGTTTTTT. Translated, it gives CASSPPTGVNEKLFF.

The V and J genes are TRBV19 and TRBJ1-1; D is possibly TRBD1 (5 bases). The germline V and J ends were trimmed by 7 bases and 2 bases, with 20 bases remaining between them. Germline V lookup: CDR1 LNHDA, CDR2 SQIVND (reference sequence). The CDR3 spans 16 residues. CDR3 protein: CASTKNAGTINTEAFF. The CDR3 DNA is TGTGCCAGTACCAAAAATGCGGGGACGATAAACACTGAAGCTTTCTTT. The variable domain in full, with the rest retrieved from reference TRBV19 and TRBJ1-1, is DGGITQSPKYLFRKEGQNVTLSCEQNLNHDAMYWYRQDPGQGLRLIYYSQIVNDFQKGDIAEGYSVSREKKESFPLTVTSAQKNPTAFYLCASTKNAGTINTEAFFGQGTRLTVV.

The chain recombines TRBV25-1 with TRBJ2-1; D is undetermined. Trimming cost V 2 bases and J 8 bases, with 22 bases left between them. The CDR3 has 17 residues. Germline V gene data show CDR1 as MGHDK and CDR2 as SYGVNS. The CDR3 DNA sequence: TGTGCCAGCAGTGAAGGGCGCGCAGGAAGGATGTACGATGAGCAGTTCTTC. Translated: CASSEGRAGRMYDEQFF.

V usage is TRBV10-1 and J usage is TRBJ2-1; the match to TRBD1 covers 8 bases. Per germline, CDR1 WNHNN and CDR2 SYGVQD (reference sequence). V was pared by 0 bases and J by 8 bases, with 6 bases of the junction left unmatched. The CDR3 sequence is 15 residues long. CDR3 in amino acids: CASSESTGGRDEQFF. DNA of the CDR3: TGCGCCAGCAGTGAGTCAACAGGGGGTCGGGATGAGCAGTTCTTC.

V usage is TRBV6-5 and J usage is TRBJ1-1; D is ambiguous. The CDR3 sequence is 14 residues long. V was shortened by 4 bases and J by 3 bases, with 12 bases between the two germline ends. CDR1 is MNHEY, CDR2 SVGAGI, per germline. CDR3 in amino acids: CASSCWPRDTEAFF. CDR3 DNA sequence: TGTGCCAGCAGTTGTTGGCCCCGGGACACTGAAGCTTTCTTT.

This clone appeared once. The chain employs TRBV29-1 and TRBJ2-7, with D perhaps matching TRBD2 (6 bases). Deletions cut 5 bases from V and 6 bases from J, with 14 bases between. From germline, CDR1 is SQVTM and CDR2 ANQGSEA. This CDR3 has 12 amino acids. CDR3 bases: TGCAGCGTTAAGGACTACGCATCCGAGCAGTACTTC. It translates to CSVKDYASEQYF.

The chain combines TRBV6-1 with TRBJ1-1; 8 nucleotides align to TRBD1. CDR1 MNHNS and CDR2 SASEGT come from the germline V gene. V was pared by 1 base and J by 5 bases, with 3 bases of the junction left unmatched. The CDR3 contains 14 residues. The CDR3 DNA reads as TGTGCCAGCAGTGAAGGGACAGGGAAAACTGAAGCTTTCTTT. Translated: CASSEGTGKTEAFF.

This chain connects TRBV19 to TRBJ2-6; a possible D gene is TRBD1 (6 bases). V was trimmed by 4 bases and J by 0 bases, leaving 10 bases between them. The germline gives CDR1 LNHDA, CDR2 SQIVND (reference sequence). This CDR3 comprises 16 residues. The CDR3 spells CASSTQGPSGANVLTF. Here the CDR3 DNA reads TGTGCCAGTAGTACTCAGGGGCCCTCTGGGGCCAACGTCCTGACTTTC.

The chain employs TRBV10-3 and TRBJ1-1; 8 bases are shared with TRBD1. V trimming: 6 bases; J trimming: 0 bases; junction bases outside the gene matches: 18. The CDR3 runs 19 residues. Germline V gene sequence: CDR1 ENHRY, CDR2 SYGVKD. The CDR3 DNA sequence: TGTGCCATCAGACCTCAGGGGGCACTACCTTTATCAATGAACACTGAAGCTTTCTTT. This translates into CAIRPQGALPLSMNTEAFF.

The chain couples TRBV10-1 to TRBJ2-3; 9 nucleotides align to TRBD2. The CDR3 has 16 amino acids. CDR1 and CDR2 (germline): WNHNN, SYGVQD (reference sequence). V trimming: 5 bases; J trimming: 4 bases; junction bases outside the gene matches: 10. CDR3 protein: CASSPISGSAADTQYF. The CDR3 nucleotides read TGCGCCAGCAGTCCCATTAGCGGGAGTGCCGCAGATACGCAGTATTTT.

The chain carries TRBV18 and TRBJ1-2; weak D call: TRBD1 (5 bases). The V and J ends lost 5 bases and 8 bases respectively, with 12 bases between them. This CDR3 spans 12 amino acids. Germline V CDR1 and CDR2: KGHSH, LQKENI. Here the CDR3 DNA reads TGTGCCAGCTCATGGGGCGAAGGAGGCTACACCTTC. Translation gives CASSWGEGGYTF.

The chain couples TRBV4-1 to TRBJ2-5, with D tentatively TRBD2 (6 bases). Trimming removed 1 base at V and 5 bases at J, with 11 bases between. The CDR3 is made up of 14 amino acids. The germline gives CDR1 MGHRA, CDR2 YSYEKL. CDR3 loop: CASSQVAGTETQYF. In DNA, the CDR3 is TGCGCCAGCAGCCAAGTGGCGGGGACGGAGACCCAGTACTTC.

V usage is TRBV6-1 and J usage is TRBJ1-5; 8 bases align to TRBD1. The CDR3 consists of 15 residues. The V gene end was trimmed by 5 bases and the J gene end by 1 base; junction bases not matched to a gene: 4. In germline, CDR1 is MNHNS, CDR2 SASEGT. The CDR3 DNA reads TGTGCCAGCAGTTCCTACAGGGGGAGCAATCAGCCCCAGCATTTT. Translated: CASSSYRGSNQPQHF.

This chain joins TRBV25-1 and TRBJ2-1; possibly TRBD1 for D (6 bases). Trimming pared 2 bases from V and 2 bases from J, leaving 10 bases between. Germline CDR1 MGHDK, CDR2 SYGVNS. The CDR3 loop spans 15 amino acids. The chain's CDR3 is CASSERAGAYNEQFF. In DNA, the CDR3 is TGTGCCAGCAGTGAACGGGCAGGGGCCTACAATGAGCAGTTCTTC.

This clone showed up just a few times. The chain uses TRBV29-1 and TRBJ1-1; a possible D gene is TRBD1 (6 bases). The CDR3 sequence is 16 residues long. Trimming took 7 bases from V and 6 from J, leaving 27 bases between them. Germline V lookup: CDR1 SQVTM, CDR2 ANQGSEA. The CDR3 DNA follows: TGCAGCGGCGTGCCTTCCCCGGGACCCCGGACAGCTGAAGCTTTCTTT. Protein product: CSGVPSPGPRTAEAFF.

The chain recombines TRBV27 with TRBJ2-4; D is uncertain. The CDR3 covers 13 residues. Germline V CDR1 and CDR2: MNHEY, SMNVEV (reference sequence). V was clipped by 6 bases and J by 5 bases, with 11 bases between them. The CDR3 coding sequence is TGTGCCAGCAGCTCGAGCCCACAAAACATTCAGTACTTC. As protein: CASSSSPQNIQYF.

The chain combines TRBV5-4 with TRBJ2-7, with TRBD1 identical over 9 bases. Germline loops: CDR1 SGHNT, CDR2 YYREEE (reference sequence). The V and J ends lost 4 bases and 2 bases, in that order; junction bases with no gene match: 7. CDR3 length: 15 amino acids. The CDR3 nucleotides read TGTGCCAGCAGCCCCGACAGGGGGTATGCCTACGAGCAGTACTTC. Its protein product is CASSPDRGYAYEQYF.

The V gene is TRBV19, the J gene TRBJ2-7; 11 bases are shared with TRBD2. The J segment lost 2 bases and the V segment lost 5 bases, leaving 5 bases of the junction unmatched. Germline V lookup: CDR1 LNHDA, CDR2 SQIVND (reference sequence). The CDR3 extends over 15 amino acids. CDR3 sequence (DNA): TGTGCCAGTAGTCCCGGGACTAGCGGAGCCTACGAGCAGTACTTC. This codes for CASSPGTSGAYEQYF. The whole variable domain, filled in from reference TRBV19 and TRBJ2-7, reads DGGITQSPKYLFRKEGQNVTLSCEQNLNHDAMYWYRQDPGQGLRLIYYSQIVNDFQKGDIAEGYSVSREKKESFPLTVTSAQKNPTAFYLCASSPGTSGAYEQYFGPGTRLTVT.

The V gene is TRBV7-3, the J gene TRBJ2-3, with 8 bases that match TRBD1. The CDR3 extends over 16 amino acids. V lost 5 bases and J lost 2; bases outside the gene matches: 9. Germline loops: CDR1 SGHTA, CDR2 FQGTGA. Here the CDR3 reads CASSPGTGKLTDTQYF. Here the CDR3 DNA reads TGTGCCAGCAGCCCGGGGACAGGAAAGCTCACAGATACGCAGTATTTT.

V usage is TRBV19 and J usage is TRBJ1-1, with no clear D. Germline V lookup: CDR1 LNHDA, CDR2 SQIVND (reference sequence). This CDR3 region has 13 residues. V was trimmed by 3 bases and J by 1 base, leaving 6 bases between them. The CDR3 bases are TGTGCCAGTAGTATCGCGTGGAACACTGAAGCTTTCTTT. This translates into CASSIAWNTEAFF.

Only a few counts were recorded for this clone. V and J are TRBV7-8 and TRBJ1-2; 10 bases align to TRBD1. The V gene end was trimmed by 3 bases and the J gene end by 5 bases; junction bases not matched to a gene: 3. The CDR3 runs to 14 residues. Germline values: CDR1 SGHVS, CDR2 FQNEAQ. The CDR3: CASSLDRGTYGYTF. The CDR3 nucleotides read TGTGCCAGCAGCTTGGACAGGGGGACATATGGCTACACCTTC.

The chain is built from TRBV4-3 and TRBJ1-1; 7 bases align to TRBD1. The CDR3 loop spans 17 amino acids. V shed 4 bases and J 6 bases; nucleotides not matched to a gene: 17. The germline V gene encodes CDR1 LGHNA and CDR2 YSLEER. Here the CDR3 DNA reads TGCGCCAGCAGCCCTCAGACAGGGTACGAAAAGGGACCTGAAGCTTTCTTT. Protein: CASSPQTGYEKGPEAFF.

This chain connects TRBV28 to TRBJ2-1; D unclear. Trimming left V 3 bases short and J 5 bases short, with 5 bases between. The germline CDR1 and CDR2 sequences are MDHEN and SYDVKM. CDR3 length equals 12 residues. The CDR3, as DNA: TGTGCCAGCAGTTTGTTTAACAATGAGCAGTTCTTC. Translated, it gives CASSLFNNEQFF.

The chain carries TRBV2 and TRBJ2-3; TRBD2 might be the D (5 bases). Trimming pared 6 bases from V and 2 bases from J, leaving 12 bases between. Germline V gene lookup returns CDR1 SNHLY and CDR2 FYNNEI. This CDR3 is built from 14 residues. CDR3 in amino acids: CASRMRTSTDTQYF. The CDR3 DNA reads TGTGCCAGCAGGATGCGGACTTCCACAGATACGCAGTATTTT.

The rearrangement joins TRBV9 to TRBJ2-7; 12 bases map to TRBD2. The germline CDR1 and CDR2 sequences are SGDLS and YYNGEE. Trimming at V came to 4 bases and at J to 2 bases, leaving 10 bases not matched to a gene. The CDR3 is made up of 17 amino acids. The CDR3: CASSIMTSGSLPYEQYF. CDR3 DNA sequence: TGTGCCAGCAGCATCATGACTAGCGGGAGTTTGCCCTACGAGCAGTACTTC.

This chain links TRBV7-9 with TRBJ2-1; D is perhaps TRBD2 (6 bases). V lost 5 bases and J 1 base, leaving 12 bases between the germline ends. Germline V CDR1 and CDR2: SEHNR, FQNEAQ (reference sequence). The CDR3 length is 15 residues. The CDR3 coding sequence is TGTGCCAGCAGCCAAGGCGGGGTATCCTACAATGAGCAGTTCTTC. This translates into CASSQGGVSYNEQFF.

J is TRBJ2-5 and V is TRBV7-2; TRBD2 might be the D (6 bases). Trimming removed 8 bases from V and 5 bases from J, with 27 bases in between. The length of the CDR3 is 17 residues. The germline V gene encodes CDR1 SGHTA and CDR2 FQGNSA. The CDR3 DNA follows: TGTGCCAGCCCCCTTCCAGTTAGACTAGTTTCTCCGGAGACCCAGTACTTC. The encoded protein is CASPLPVRLVSPETQYF.

The chain has TRBV25-1 and TRBJ2-7; TRBD1 agrees at 8 bases. Germline loops: CDR1 MGHDK, CDR2 SYGVNS. The CDR3 is 13 amino acids. The V segment lost 6 bases and the J segment 6 bases; nucleotides outside the gene matches: 7. CDR3 protein: CASRGPGGSEQYF. In DNA, the CDR3 is TGTGCCAGCAGAGGCCCAGGGGGCTCCGAGCAGTACTTC.